The present T cell receptor beta chain was sequenced within a study of cytomegalovirus exposure and HLA in healthy donors listed by TCRdb under 2017. Context from the whole study: An earlier analysis of roughly 570 of the donors reported about 280 Gb of sequence data and 117 million unique TCR beta sequences obtained from about 180 million T cells. Approximately 310 gigabases of sequencing data and around 88 million unique TCR sequences made up an early release that covered several hundred HLA-typed donors. The genetic ancestry cluster associated with self-reported Caucasian donors included 81% of the roughly 380 genotyped donors. The aim of the study was to test whether cataloging public T cell receptors could identify signatures of past pathogen exposure. Using immunosequencing, the study profiled T cell repertoires from around 670 subjects and related those repertoires to cytomegalovirus serostatus. In addition to the first cohort of 666 subjects, a separate validation cohort of approximately 130 different subjects was used. High-throughput TCR immunosequencing, statistical association of individual TCRs with disease status, and machine learning were combined to predict cytomegalovirus infection status. In a later analysis, previously published TCR beta repertoires from roughly 710 donors were re-analyzed and high-resolution HLA genotyping was added so that TCR occurrence patterns could be studied. Rather than drawing on any new phenotypic data, the later analysis identified candidate immune exposures from TCR beta sequences and the way those sequences occurred across donors. An earlier analysis of 587 of the donors used high-throughput TCR beta sequencing to judge whether each TCR beta V gene segment behaved as functional or pseudogenic. Donor age, sex, ethnicity and CMV serostatus were compiled alongside the repertoire data. In a later genetic analysis, genome-wide SNP genotypes for about 55% of the 666 donors were used, and that subset was treated as a discovery cohort. All discovery cohort repertoires had been generated using a single sequencing platform. HLA typing covered class I and class II loci at four-digit resolution. Typing coverage varied by locus: roughly 629-640 donors for A, B, C, DRB1 and DQB1; under 550 for DQA1; more than 600 for DPA1; more than 450 for DPB1. Because of strong linkage in the cohort, roughly five DR-DQ haplotypes were treated as single units for association and clustering. Across around 400 genotyped donors of the cohort, an average of about 240,000 unique TCR beta nucleotide sequences per donor were sequenced, and roughly 18% of those sequences were non-productive. Study-wide findings and limitations: Immune exposure information for the cohort was limited to CMV serostatus. The study gave a list of more than 150 TCR beta chains associated with cytomegalovirus. In a later analysis, HLA-associated TCR beta chains were found to be more clonally expanded and to have lower generation probabilities than equally common non-associated chains. In a later analysis, several top co-occurrence clusters were reported to appear linked to parvovirus B19, influenza, CMV and Epstein-Barr virus. Strong co-occurrence of HLA alleles, especially DR and DQ, made assigning TCR associations to individual alleles difficult. A few of the identified cytomegalovirus-associated TCR beta chains were confirmed in vitro to be specific for cytomegalovirus antigens. Broadly in line with IMGT annotations, most TCR beta V segments showed up in productive rearrangements about 87% or about 30% of the time in an earlier analysis of under 700 of the donors. Compared with the approximately 670-donor mean, donors in an Asian-associated ancestry cluster had fewer N-insertions in productive TCRs, according to a later genetic analysis. The authors suggested that the approach could potentially be generalized to other disease states and immunological phenotypes. A further reported finding was that TCR beta sequences accurately predicted the HLA-A and HLA-B alleles for most subjects in the first cohort. Correlated functional status among segregating V segments might reflect linkage disequilibrium, but an unknown experimental factor could not be ruled out. A group of highly shared sequence variants was considered likely to be a technical artifact of the sequencing pipeline. According to a later analysis, most CMV-associated TCR beta chains appeared to be HLA-restricted, and the HLA associations seemed to be driven largely by CMV exposure. In a later analysis, 15,000 to 20,000 TCR beta sequences were associated with specific HLA alleles at a false discovery rate of 0.05. In this cohort, only TCR beta chains were sequenced, and detectable features were limited by the absence of alpha or paired-chain data. Because the 87-base-pair reads could not distinguish some IMGT-functional V segments, including TRBV6-2 and TRBV6-3, those segments were excluded. Because HLA typing was unavailable for some donors at each locus, only the typed subset was used in association tests. In a later genetic analysis, a missense DCLRE1C variant was associated with V-gene and J-gene trimming of TCR beta chains, and the association was replicated in an independent cohort. Most TCR sequences were seen in very few donors, while some public TCRs were found in many individuals. The classifier was reported to diagnose cytomegalovirus status with high specificity and sensitivity in both the original cohort and the validation cohort. Sequencing depth was assumed to be roughly uniform across donors in the presence/absence analyses, though that assumption may not hold. A later analysis found that TCR association rates varied across HLA loci, with DRB1 alleles showing the most associated TCRs and HLA-C alleles the fewest. Because counts were too low, some 17 rarely observed V segments, including chromosome 9 orphons, were left out of the earlier analysis of over 550 of the donors.

Deletion took 1 base off V and 4 bases off J, with a span of 14 bases between the germline ends. From a lookup of the germline V gene (reference sequence), CDR1 and CDR2 are SGHNT and YYREEE. CDR3 length: 15 amino acids, cysteine to phenylalanine. The CDR3 DNA has 45 bases and is translated from base 1. The library was obtained by the immunoSEQ multiplex PCR assay. For the multiplex PCR, a mixture combining 60 forward primers for TCR Vbeta segments and 13 reverse primers for TCR Jbeta segments was used. The CDR3 region of rearranged TCR beta genes was amplified from genomic DNA with a multiplex PCR assay. Amplified TCR beta libraries were sequenced as 87-base-pair reads on the Illumina HiSeq System. Regarding the original processing steps: A later analysis counted about 80 million unique TCR beta chains across the 550 to 750 repertoires, and around 9.9 million of these chains were shared by at least two donors. To remove PCR and sequencing errors, raw reads were error-corrected and collapsed into unique sequences using a nearest-neighbor algorithm that merged closely related sequences. To assign V, D and J gene segments, CDR3 sequences were aligned to IMGT reference sequences. For a sequence to be retained, at least a six-nucleotide match to both a V gene segment and a J gene segment was required. Rearrangements were called productive when the CDR3 lacked stop codons and stayed in frame with V and J; all others were non-productive. CDR3 was defined according to IMGT convention as the region running from the second conserved V-encoded cysteine to the conserved J-encoded phenylalanine. Sequences without an unambiguous match to a single V gene segment were excluded from the earlier analysis of almost 600 of the donors. In an earlier analysis of approximately 560 of the donors, a V segment was called functional when productive rearrangements were above 56.7%, and segregating when the standard deviation between donors exceeded 5%. A statistical classification framework was built for diagnosing cytomegalovirus status from the catalog of TCR beta chain sequences. V and J gene assignment, in a later analysis, came from comparing TCR nucleotide sequences with IMGT/GENE-DB human TR gene sequences. In a later analysis, CDR3 sequences and most-parsimonious VDJ recombination scenarios were assigned using the TCRdist pipeline. In a later analysis, every TCR beta chain was defined by the combination of its CDR3 amino acid sequence and its V-gene family, and reads without a unique V-gene family were dropped. In a later analysis, 450 to 600 highly shared, low-generation-probability nucleotide sequences were removed to address suspected cross-contamination and a sequencing artifact. For each public chain, a later analysis derived a clonal expansion index from normalized ranks of inferred template counts within each repertoire. In a later analysis, generation probabilities were computed using a VDJ recombination model fitted to out-of-frame rearrangements, and the results were checked against IGoR. Hypergeometric tests were used in a later analysis to score TCR-TCR, TCR-HLA and TCR-CMV co-occurrence, with a repertoire-size bias correction applied to the TCR pairs. False discovery rates were estimated in a later analysis by permuting HLA or CMV assignments 20 times. In a later analysis, co-occurring TCRs were grouped with DBSCAN, and TCRdist sequence similarity was added when clustering was performed within HLA-allele-positive subsets. Co-occurrence clustering excluded repertoires with fewer than 30,000 or more than 120,000 public chains, plus five with anomalous nucleotide sharing. Sourced from immuneACCESS, this table was stored by TCRdb with only in-frame sequences that have V and J called. A share of the clones is absent; for the studies checked, an unresolved V gene accounts for under half, and the remainder has no known explanation. The V and J calls and the clone size are those of that table, but D and trimming were determined from the DNA. The sample table gives about 170,000 clones. About 0.8% of the sample comes from the top ten.

On this clone: What this receptor recognizes is not known.

In total, more than 500 healthy bone marrow donors made up the cohort. Cohort members were all nominally healthy when sampled, although unrecorded immune exposures were likely present. The donor was CMV seropositive and belonged to the group of 250 to 300 seropositive cohort members. Every donor gave a peripheral blood sample, and the peripheral blood mononuclear cells from that sample were used for TCR beta sequencing. Genomic DNA was extracted from the blood cell samples with the Qiagen DNeasy Blood Extraction Kit. This sequence originates from a woman between 18 and 29 years old in good health and CMV-seropositive. Rearrangement joined TRBV5-4 to TRBJ1-2; TRBD1 is a weak D gene call, 6 bases matching. The sequenced material came from PBMCs. The DNA sequence is TGTGCCAGCAGCTTGTTGATGGACAGACTCTATGGCTACACCTTC. Its protein reads: CASSLLMDRLYGYTF.